The 9 T cell receptor beta chains listed next were all sequenced from one sample in a study of blood T cell repertoires in COVID-19. Using immunoSEQ multiplex PCR, the repertoire was profiled, and TCRdb retains in-frame clones only, with some absent. Of about 170,000 clones in the sample, about 89% were seen once. Source material: PBMCs or T cells enriched from blood (not recorded which). The receptors stem from a woman aged 18-29 years who had recovered from COVID-19.

This sequence joins TRBV11-2 and TRBJ2-1; TRBD2 aligns across 9 bases. The CDR3 is made up of 17 amino acids. CDR1 and CDR2 (germline): SGHAT, FQNNGV. V was pared by 1 base and J by 3 bases, with 7 bases of the junction left unmatched. CDR3 DNA: TGTGCCAGCAGCTTAGTACCCGGCGGGAGGGGCTACAATGAGCAGTTCTTC. It yields the protein CASSLVPGGRGYNEQFF. Filled out from reference TRBV11-2 and TRBJ2-1, the complete variable domain reads EAGVAQSPRYKIIEKRQSVAFWCNPISGHATLYWYQQILGQGPKLLIQFQNNGVVDDSQLPKDRFSAERLKGVDSTLKIQPAKLEDSAVYLCASSLVPGGRGYNEQFFGPGTRLTVL.

The chain recombines TRBV5-1 with TRBJ2-7; 10 bases agree with TRBD1. The germline V gene has CDR1 SGHRS and CDR2 YFSETQ. There are 17 residues in the CDR3. V lost 4 bases and J lost 2; bases outside the gene matches: 12. The CDR3 loop reads CASSKGQGISNAYEQYF. CDR3 DNA sequence: TGCGCCAGCAGCAAGGGACAGGGGATATCCAACGCCTACGAGCAGTACTTC. Supplemented by reference TRBV5-1 and TRBJ2-7, the full variable domain reads KAGVTQTPRYLIKTRGQQVTLSCSPISGHRSVSWYQQTPGQGLQFLFEYFSETQRNKGNFPGRFSGRQFSNSRSEMNVSTLELGDSALYLCASSKGQGISNAYEQYFGPGTRLTVT.

The V call is TRBV30, the J call TRBJ2-3; TRBD2 matches 11 bases. There are 16 residues in the CDR3. V was clipped by 0 bases and J by 3 bases; unmatched bases: 5. Germline CDR1 reads GTSNPN; CDR2 reads SVGIG (reference sequence). For the CDR3, the DNA is TGTGCCTGGAGTGTACTAGCGGGAGAGGGGACAGATACGCAGTATTTT. Amino acid sequence: CAWSVLAGEGTDTQYF.

This clone was seen only a few times. The rearrangement links TRBV4-2 to TRBJ1-2; D uncertain. V dropped 6 bases and J dropped 4 bases, with 15 bases sitting between them. The CDR3 loop spans 14 amino acids. Looked up from germline, CDR1 is LGHNA and CDR2 is YNFKEQ. The CDR3 nucleotides read TGTGCCAGCAGTCCCAGAGGGAAGGCCTATGGCTACACCTTC. This encodes CASSPRGKAYGYTF.

This clone was seen a single time. The chain has TRBV6-5 and TRBJ2-7; TRBD1 matches at 9 bases. The CDR3 covers 15 residues. Germline V CDR1 and CDR2: MNHEY, SVGAGI. V was pared by 6 bases and J by 5 bases, with 11 bases of the junction left unmatched. DNA for the CDR3: TGTGCCAGCAGCGTCGGGACAGGGCCTTATGACGAGCAGTACTTC. Protein product: CASSVGTGPYDEQYF.

DNA for the CDR3: TGTGCCATCAGTGATTCGCGGGATAGGCACGAGCAGTACTTC. Residues: CAISDSRDRHEQYF. V usage is TRBV10-3 and J usage is TRBJ2-7, with a tentative D call TRBD2 (6 bases). Germline V gene data show CDR1 as ENHRY and CDR2 as SYGVKD. CDR3 length: 14 residues. Deletions cut 3 bases from V and 5 bases from J, with 14 bases between.

V usage is TRBV18 and J usage is TRBJ1-3; D is undetermined. The V end lost 0 bases, the J end lost 4 bases, and 10 bases lay between the germline ends. The germline CDR1 and CDR2 sequences are KGHSH and LQKENI. The CDR3 spans 15 residues. CDR3 sequence: CASSPPTELGNTIYF. CDR3 nucleotide sequence: TGTGCCAGCTCACCACCCACCGAGCTCGGAAACACCATATATTTT.

The V gene is TRBV7-2, the J gene TRBJ1-6; D is perhaps TRBD1 (6 bases). V was shortened by 0 bases and J by 8 bases, with 11 bases between the two germline ends. This CDR3 contains 15 residues. Germline values: CDR1 SGHTA, CDR2 FQGNSA. CDR3 nucleotide sequence: TGTGCCAGCAGCTTAGCAGGGGGTGGGGATTCACCCCTCCACTTT. Translation gives CASSLAGGGDSPLHF.

The chain combines TRBV6-5 with TRBJ1-4; 9 bases match TRBD1. V gave up 5 bases and J gave up 1 base; unmatched junction bases: 2. This CDR3 region has 15 residues. Germline V gene sequence: CDR1 MNHEY, CDR2 SVGAGI. In DNA form, the CDR3 reads TGTGCCAGCAGTCGGACAGGGGAAACTAATGAAAAACTGTTTTTT. Translation: CASSRTGETNEKLFF.